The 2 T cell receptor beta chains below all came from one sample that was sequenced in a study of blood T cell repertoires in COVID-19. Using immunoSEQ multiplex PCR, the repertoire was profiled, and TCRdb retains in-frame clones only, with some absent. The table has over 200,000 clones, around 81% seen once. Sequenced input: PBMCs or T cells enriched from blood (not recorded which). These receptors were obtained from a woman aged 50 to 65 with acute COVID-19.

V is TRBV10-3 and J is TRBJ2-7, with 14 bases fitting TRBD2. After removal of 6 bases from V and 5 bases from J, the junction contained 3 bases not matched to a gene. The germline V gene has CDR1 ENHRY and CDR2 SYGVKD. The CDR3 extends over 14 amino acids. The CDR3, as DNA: TGTGCCATCAGATTGGGACTAGCGGGAGACGAGCAGTACTTC. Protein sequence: CAIRLGLAGDEQYF.

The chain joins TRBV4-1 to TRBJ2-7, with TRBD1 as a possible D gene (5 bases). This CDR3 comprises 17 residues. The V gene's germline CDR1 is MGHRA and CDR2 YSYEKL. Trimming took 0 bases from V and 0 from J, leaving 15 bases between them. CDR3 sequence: CASSQEGLQLGSYEQYF. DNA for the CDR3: TGCGCCAGCAGCCAAGAGGGGCTCCAGCTTGGCTCCTACGAGCAGTACTTC.